This T cell receptor beta chain was sequenced for a study of cytomegalovirus exposure and HLA in healthy donors. Findings and caveats of the study: Usually a TCR sequence was rare, but some public TCRs were found in many donors. Listed as cytomegalovirus-associated were 150 to 200 TCR beta chains. The authors confirmed in vitro that three CMV-associated chains were specific for CMV antigens.

Points on this clone: Its cognate antigen is unknown.

From germline, CDR1 is LNHNV and CDR2 YYDKDF (reference sequence). This CDR3 spans 14 amino acids. The V end was cut by 0 bases, the J end by 0 bases, with 6 bases between. Clones were read by immunoSEQ multiplex PCR, and TCRdb kept only the in-frame ones, dropping some. Of tens of thousands of clones in the sample, roughly 94% are singletons; the top ten hold under 2.5%. The genes are TRBV15 and TRBJ2-7; D uncertain. The sequenced sample was PBMCs. The origin of this receptor is a man aged 18 to 30 in good health and CMV-seronegative. The DNA for the CDR3 is TGTGCCACCAGCAGAGACCCGAGCTCCTACGAGCAGTACTTC. This translates into CATSRDPSSYEQYF.